This T cell receptor (delta chain) originates from a study of Vδ1+ human thymocytes. General study findings and limits: Many TRG clonotypes were shared between donors; TRD repertoires were essentially private. Unlike peripheral blood Vdelta1+ controls, thymic delta-chain sequences included about 20% Vdelta2 and few Vdelta3. The authors advised highly purified populations and single-cell validation. In the thymus, TRG and TRD repertoires looked highly polyclonal with Gaussian CDR3 lengths.

About this clone itself: As yet, its antigen is unknown.

The template was reverse-transcribed extracted RNA. The CDR3 regions were amplified by multiplex PCR from V-gene primers to a constant-region primer. TCRdb re-processed the multiplex PCR reads using CATT. The data hold roughly 76,000 delta-chain clones, with around 35% observed a single time. The V end lost 4 bases, the J end lost 0 bases, and 30 bases lay between the germline ends. This CDR3 contains 21 residues. From germline, CDR1 is TSWWSYY and CDR2 QGS. After alphabeta T cell depletion, CD3+ Vdelta1+ Vdelta2- thymocytes were sorted. The chain links TRDV1 to TRDJ1; D ambiguous. The source material was Vdelta1+ gamma-delta thymocytes from the thymus. The subset was: FACS-sorted CD3+ TCRalphabeta- TCRVdelta1+ TCRVdelta2- thymocytes. The clonotype was recovered from a boy less than two years old who had congenital heart surgery. DNA for the CDR3: TGTGCTCTTGGGGCTGTCAAGGCCTCCTCACCGCTCCCCGCAAACACCGATAAACTCATCTTT. Amino acids: CALGAVKASSPLPANTDKLIF.